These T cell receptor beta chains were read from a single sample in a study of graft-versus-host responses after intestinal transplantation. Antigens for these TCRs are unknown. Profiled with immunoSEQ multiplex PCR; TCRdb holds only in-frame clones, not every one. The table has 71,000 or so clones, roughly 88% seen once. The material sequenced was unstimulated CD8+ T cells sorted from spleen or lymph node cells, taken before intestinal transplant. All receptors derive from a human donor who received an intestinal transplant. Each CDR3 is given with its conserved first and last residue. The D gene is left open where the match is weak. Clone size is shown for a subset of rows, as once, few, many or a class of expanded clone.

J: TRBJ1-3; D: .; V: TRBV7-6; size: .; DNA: TGTGCCAGCAGCCCCAGGGAATCTGGAAACACCATATATTTT; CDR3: CASSPRESGNTIYF
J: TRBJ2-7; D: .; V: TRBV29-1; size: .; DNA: TGCAGTAGTACCGACGGGACCTACGAGCAGTACTTC; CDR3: CSSTDGTYEQYF
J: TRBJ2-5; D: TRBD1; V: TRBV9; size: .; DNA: TGTGCCAGCAGCGTAGGTGGGACAGGGGGCGAGACCCAGTACTTC; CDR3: CASSVGGTGGETQYF
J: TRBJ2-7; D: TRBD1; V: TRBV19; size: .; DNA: TGTGCCAGTAGTATAGCGACAGGGCCATCCTACGAGCAGTACTTC; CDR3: CASSIATGPSYEQYF
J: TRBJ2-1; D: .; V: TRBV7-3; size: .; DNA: TGTGCCAGCAGCTTATCCGGGTCCGGTGAGCAGTTCTTC; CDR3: CASSLSGSGEQFF
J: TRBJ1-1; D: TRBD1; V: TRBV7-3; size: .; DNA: TGTGCCAGCGGGGGGACAGGGCTGAACACTGAAGCTTTCTTT; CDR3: CASGGTGLNTEAFF
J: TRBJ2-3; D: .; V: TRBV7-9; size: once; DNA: TGTGCCAGCAGCTCGACGCGTGATCGGGTTACAGATACGCAGTATTTT; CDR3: CASSSTRDRVTDTQYF
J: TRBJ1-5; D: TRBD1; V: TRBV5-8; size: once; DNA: TGTGCCAGCAGCTTGGCGGGGACAGACTTTTCGAGCAATCAGCCCCAGCATTTT; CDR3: CASSLAGTDFSSNQPQHF
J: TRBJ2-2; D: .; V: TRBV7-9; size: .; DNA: TGTGCCAGCAGCGATGACGGGAGACGGCGGGGCGGGGAGCTGTTTTTT; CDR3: CASSDDGRRRGGELFF
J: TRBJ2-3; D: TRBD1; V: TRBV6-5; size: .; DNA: TGTGCCAGCAGTCAGGATACAGGGGTAGGAGATACGCAGTATTTT; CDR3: CASSQDTGVGDTQYF
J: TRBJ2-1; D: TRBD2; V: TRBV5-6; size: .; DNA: TGTGCCAGCAGCCAGGCGGGGGGGCTGGGGAATGAGCAGTTCTTC; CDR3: CASSQAGGLGNEQFF
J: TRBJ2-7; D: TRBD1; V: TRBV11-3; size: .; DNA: TGTGCCAGCAGCCAAGGACAGGGGGACTCCTACGAGCAGTACTTC; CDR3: CASSQGQGDSYEQYF
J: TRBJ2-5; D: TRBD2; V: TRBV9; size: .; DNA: TGTGCCAGCAGCCGACTAGCGGGGGCCTCCCAAGAGACCCAGTACTTC; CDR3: CASSRLAGASQETQYF
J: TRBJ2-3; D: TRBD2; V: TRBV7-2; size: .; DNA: TGTGCCAGCAGCTTACCGACTAGCGGGGGAACAGATACGCAGTATTTT; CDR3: CASSLPTSGGTDTQYF
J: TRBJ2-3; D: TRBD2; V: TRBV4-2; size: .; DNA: TGTGCCAGCAGCCCCCCCTCCCTAGCGGGGAAACCAGATACGCAGTATTTT; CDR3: CASSPPSLAGKPDTQYF
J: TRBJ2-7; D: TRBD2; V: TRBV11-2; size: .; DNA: TGTGCCAGCAGCTTAGGGGGGGGAGGGGATTACGAGCAGTACTTC; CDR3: CASSLGGGGDYEQYF
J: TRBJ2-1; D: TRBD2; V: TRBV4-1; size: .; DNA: TGCGCCAGCGGGGTAGCGGGGGTCTACAATGAGCAGTTCTTC; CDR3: CASGVAGVYNEQFF
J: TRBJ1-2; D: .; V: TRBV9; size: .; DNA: TGTGCCAGCAGCGTATCCGGGGACTATGGCTACACCTTC; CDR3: CASSVSGDYGYTF
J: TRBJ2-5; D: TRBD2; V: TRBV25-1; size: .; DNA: TGTGCCAGCAGTGCTAGCGGGGGGGCGCGGGAGACCCAGTACTTC; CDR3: CASSASGGARETQYF
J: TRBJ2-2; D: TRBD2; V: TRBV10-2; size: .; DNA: TGCGCCAGCAGTGAGGGGCTAGCGGGGGCCACTACCGGGGAGCTGTTTTTT; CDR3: CASSEGLAGATTGELFF
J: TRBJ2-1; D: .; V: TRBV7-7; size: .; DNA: TGTGCTAGCAGCCAGACGGTAGCCGGCGGCAATGAGCAGTTCTTC; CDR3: CASSQTVAGGNEQFF
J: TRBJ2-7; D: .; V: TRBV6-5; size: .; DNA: TGTGCCAGCAGTTACGGGGGGGCCGAGCAGTACTTC; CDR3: CASSYGGAEQYF
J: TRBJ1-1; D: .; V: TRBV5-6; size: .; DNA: TGTGCCAGCAGCTTGGGAACAGGGACGGAAGCTTTCTTT; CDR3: CASSLGTGTEAFF
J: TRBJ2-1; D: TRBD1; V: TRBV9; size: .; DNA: TGTGCCAGCAGCCCGTCGGGACAGGGTTACTACAATGAGCAGTTCTTC; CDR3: CASSPSGQGYYNEQFF
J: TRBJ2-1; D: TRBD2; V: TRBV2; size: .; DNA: TGTGCCAGCAGTGAATCTAGCGGGAGGGTTATCGAGCAGTTCTTC; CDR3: CASSESSGRVIEQFF
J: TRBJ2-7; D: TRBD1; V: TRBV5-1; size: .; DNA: TGCGCCAGCAGCTGGGACAGGGGCTACGAGCAGTACTTC; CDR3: CASSWDRGYEQYF
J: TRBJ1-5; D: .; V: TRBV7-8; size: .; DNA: TGTGCCAGCAGCTTACTTGGCAGGGGTTATCAGCCCCAGCATTTT; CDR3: CASSLLGRGYQPQHF